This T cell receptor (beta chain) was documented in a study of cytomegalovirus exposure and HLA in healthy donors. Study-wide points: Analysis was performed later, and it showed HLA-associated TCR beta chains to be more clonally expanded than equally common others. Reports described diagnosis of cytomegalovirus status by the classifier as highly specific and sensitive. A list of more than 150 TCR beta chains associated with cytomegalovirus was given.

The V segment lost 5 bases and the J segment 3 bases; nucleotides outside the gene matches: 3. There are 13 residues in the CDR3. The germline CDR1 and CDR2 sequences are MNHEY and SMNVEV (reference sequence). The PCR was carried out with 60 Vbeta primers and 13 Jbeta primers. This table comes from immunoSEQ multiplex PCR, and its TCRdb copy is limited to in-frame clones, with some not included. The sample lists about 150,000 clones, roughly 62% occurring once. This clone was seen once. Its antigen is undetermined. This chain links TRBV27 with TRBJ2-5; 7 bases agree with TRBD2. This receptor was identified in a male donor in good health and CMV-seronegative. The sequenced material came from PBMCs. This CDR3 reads CASSLLAEETQYF. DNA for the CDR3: TGTGCCAGCAGTCTCCTAGCGGAAGAGACCCAGTACTTC.